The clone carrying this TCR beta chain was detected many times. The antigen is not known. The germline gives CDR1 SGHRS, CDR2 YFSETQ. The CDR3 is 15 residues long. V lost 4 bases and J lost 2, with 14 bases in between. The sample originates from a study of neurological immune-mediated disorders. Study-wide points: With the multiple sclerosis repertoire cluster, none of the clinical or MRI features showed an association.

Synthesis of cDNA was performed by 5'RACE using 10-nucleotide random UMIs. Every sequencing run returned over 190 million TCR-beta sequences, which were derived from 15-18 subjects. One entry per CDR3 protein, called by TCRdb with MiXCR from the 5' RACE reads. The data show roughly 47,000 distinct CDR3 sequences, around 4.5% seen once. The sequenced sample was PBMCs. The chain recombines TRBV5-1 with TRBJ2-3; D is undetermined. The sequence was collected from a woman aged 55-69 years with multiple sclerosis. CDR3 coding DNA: TGCGCCAGCAGCGTAAACTTACCTACCACAGATACGCAGTATTTT. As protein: CASSVNLPTTDTQYF.